This TCR beta chain originates from a study of read filtering for tumor transcriptome and immune sequencing. Study-level information: R-ISS stage counts were under 10 for I, roughly 15 for II, 6 or 7 for III.

The ends lost 4 bases at V and 4 bases at J; junction bases unmatched: 8. This CDR3 region has 15 residues. Germline CDR1 is SEHNR and CDR2 is FQNEAQ (reference sequence). Molecular barcoded adaptors covering alpha/delta and beta/gamma chains were used on roughly 370 ng RNA. TCRdb analysed the reads with MiXCR anew, one entry per CDR3 protein. The sample comprises under 60,000 distinct CDR3 sequences, less than 20% of which are singletons, and 15% rests with the top ten. This clonotype was observed at least ten times. The chain has TRBV7-9 and TRBJ2-7; 9 nucleotides agree with TRBD1. Source material: a population of CD138-negative cells sorted from bone marrow. The sequence was collected from a donor aged 40 or older with multiple myeloma. The CDR3 sequence is CASSSTDRGYYEQYF. The CDR3 nucleotides are TGTGCCAGCAGCTCTACCGACAGGGGGTATTACGAGCAGTACTTC.